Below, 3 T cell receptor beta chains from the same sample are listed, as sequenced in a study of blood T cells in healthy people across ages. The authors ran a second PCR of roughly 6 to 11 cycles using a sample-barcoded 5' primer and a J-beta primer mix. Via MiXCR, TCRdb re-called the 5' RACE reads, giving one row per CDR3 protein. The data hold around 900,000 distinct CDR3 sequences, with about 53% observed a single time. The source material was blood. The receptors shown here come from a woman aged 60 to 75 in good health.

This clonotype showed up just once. The CDR3 is CASNTGENEQFF. CDR3 in DNA: TGCGCCAGTAACACAGGGGAGAATGAGCAGTTCTTC. The chain combines TRBV10-1 with TRBJ2-1, with 7 bases identical to TRBD1. From germline, CDR1 is WNHNN and CDR2 SYGVQD (reference sequence). CDR3 length: 12 amino acids. Germline trimming cut 9 bases from V and 7 bases from J; bases unmatched to any gene: 6.

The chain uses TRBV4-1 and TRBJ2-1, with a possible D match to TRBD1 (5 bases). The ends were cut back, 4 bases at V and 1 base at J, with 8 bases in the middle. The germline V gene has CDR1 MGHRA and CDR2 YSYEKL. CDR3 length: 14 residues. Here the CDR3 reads CASSLRQSYNEQFF. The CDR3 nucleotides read TGCGCCAGCAGCCTACGACAGTCCTACAATGAGCAGTTCTTC.

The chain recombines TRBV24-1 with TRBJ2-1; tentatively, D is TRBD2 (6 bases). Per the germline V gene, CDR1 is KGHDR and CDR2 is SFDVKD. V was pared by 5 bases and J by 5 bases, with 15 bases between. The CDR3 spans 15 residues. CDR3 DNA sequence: TGTGCCACCAGTGCGGGACTCCTCGCCCACAATGAGCAGTTCTTC. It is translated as CATSAGLLAHNEQFF.